The 32 T cell receptor beta chains below were found in one sample sequenced in a study of blood T cell repertoires in COVID-19. The assay was immunoSEQ multiplex PCR, and TCRdb's table has in-frame clones only and misses some. The sample yields some 250,000 clones, about 86% seen once. The specimen was peripheral blood. Receptors originate from a woman younger than 45 who had recovered from COVID-19.

This chain uses TRBV15 with TRBJ2-3, with D perhaps matching TRBD1 (5 bases). V lost 5 bases and J 1 base, leaving 13 bases between the germline ends. CDR1 and CDR2 (germline): LNHNV, YYDKDF (reference sequence). This CDR3 region has 15 residues. CDR3: CATSVNPRGTDTQYF. CDR3 coding DNA: TGTGCCACCAGCGTTAACCCCAGGGGCACAGATACGCAGTATTTT.

The chain couples TRBV15 to TRBJ2-5; D is possibly TRBD2 (5 bases). The length of the CDR3 is 14 residues. The V end lost 1 base, the J end lost 1 base, and 7 bases lay between the germline ends. CDR1 and CDR2 from the germline V gene are LNHNV and YYDKDF (reference sequence). CDR3 protein: CATSRVDFQETQYF. The CDR3 bases are TGTGCCACCAGCAGAGTGGACTTCCAAGAGACCCAGTACTTC.

The chain carries TRBV4-3 and TRBJ2-1; possibly TRBD2 for D (5 bases). This CDR3 comprises 13 residues. Trimming took off 1 base at V and 7 bases at J, with 8 bases between the two ends. Per the germline V gene, CDR1 is LGHNA and CDR2 is YSLEER. The chain's CDR3 is CASSQVRGNEQFF. CDR3 bases: TGCGCCAGCAGCCAAGTTCGGGGTAATGAGCAGTTCTTC.

The chain recombines TRBV7-9 with TRBJ2-1, with TRBD1 identical over 11 bases. Germline trimming cut 4 bases from V and 7 bases from J; bases unmatched to any gene: 3. This CDR3 contains 14 residues. The germline CDR1 and CDR2 sequences are SEHNR and FQNEAQ (reference sequence). The CDR3 DNA reads as TGTGCCAGCAGCTCGGGACAGGGGGTTAATGAGCAGTTCTTC. Amino acids: CASSSGQGVNEQFF.

The V call is TRBV5-6, the J call TRBJ1-4; D ambiguous. The CDR3 is made up of 15 amino acids. The germline CDR1 and CDR2 sequences are SGHDT and YYEEEE. The V end was cut by 4 bases, the J end by 8 bases, with 18 bases between. The CDR3 protein is CASSRRVPGNEKLFF. CDR3 sequence (DNA): TGTGCCAGCAGCCGTAGGGTACCGGGGAACGAAAAACTGTTTTTT.

The chain recombines TRBV5-4 with TRBJ2-2; 7 nucleotides agree with TRBD2. This CDR3 is 15 amino acids long. Germline CDR1 and CDR2: SGHNT and YYREEE (reference sequence). V lost 3 bases and J lost 3; bases outside the gene matches: 5. For the CDR3, the DNA is TGTGCCAGCAGCTGGGGCGGGGGTTACACCGGGGAGCTGTTTTTT. Its translation is CASSWGGGYTGELFF.

The chain recombines TRBV6-5 with TRBJ2-4, with 7 bases lining up with TRBD1. Germline-derived CDR1 and CDR2 are MNHEY and SVGAGI. CDR3 length: 14 amino acids. With V trimmed by 6 bases and J by 4 bases, 6 bases remained unmatched. For the CDR3, the DNA is TGTGCCAGCAGCCCCGGGACAGATAAAAACATTCAGTACTTC. Its translation: CASSPGTDKNIQYF.

The gene calls are TRBV4-3 and TRBJ2-7; D unresolved. The CDR3 has 14 residues. Per germline, CDR1 LGHNA and CDR2 YSLEER. V was trimmed by 0 bases and J by 0 bases, leaving 6 bases between them. The CDR3, as DNA: TGCGCCAGCAGCCAAGACACGAGCTCCTACGAGCAGTACTTC. Translating it yields CASSQDTSSYEQYF.

This chain connects TRBV11-2 to TRBJ2-7, with 9 bases that match TRBD1. The length of the CDR3 is 14 residues. V lost 5 bases and J lost 3; bases outside the gene matches: 5. Germline V gene data show CDR1 as SGHAT and CDR2 as FQNNGV. CDR3 DNA sequence: TGTGCCAGCAGCCGCGGGACAGGGATCTACGAGCAGTACTTC. Translating gives CASSRGTGIYEQYF.

The V gene is TRBV19, the J gene TRBJ1-1; no clear D. This CDR3 has 18 amino acids. Germline V gives CDR1 LNHDA, CDR2 SQIVND (reference sequence). V gave up 6 bases and J gave up 2 bases, with 25 bases separating them. CDR3 loop: CASSLDRGSTQINTEAFF. In DNA, the CDR3 is TGTGCCAGTAGCCTCGATCGGGGTTCAACCCAAATCAACACTGAAGCTTTCTTT.

This clone was seen a few times. The V gene is TRBV6-5, the J gene TRBJ1-3; D not resolved. The CDR3 runs 14 residues. CDR1 and CDR2 from the germline V gene are MNHEY and SVGAGI. V lost 1 base to trimming and J lost 2 bases, with 6 bases between them. CDR3 region: CASSYYKTGNTIYF. In nucleotides, the CDR3 is TGTGCCAGCAGTTACTACAAAACTGGAAACACCATATATTTT.

V and J are TRBV4-2 and TRBJ1-1, with D uncertain. The CDR3 has 17 amino acids. The germline V gene has CDR1 LGHNA and CDR2 YNFKEQ. The V and J ends lost 0 bases and 1 base respectively, with 15 bases between them. Here the CDR3 reads CASSQEKSAQRNTEAFF. CDR3 bases: TGTGCCAGCAGCCAAGAAAAATCGGCACAGAGGAACACTGAAGCTTTCTTT.

The J gene is TRBJ2-5, the V gene TRBV2; 7 nucleotides line up with TRBD2. From germline, CDR1 is SNHLY and CDR2 FYNNEI. This CDR3 has 14 amino acids. V lost 3 bases, J lost 5 bases, and 6 bases stayed unmatched. For the CDR3, the DNA is TGTGCCAGCAGTGACAGGGAGGGTACGGAGACCCAGTACTTC. Translating it yields CASSDREGTETQYF.

The genes are TRBV7-2 and TRBJ2-7; 12 bases agree with TRBD1. Germline CDR1 and CDR2: SGHTA and FQGNSA. V was pared by 6 bases and J by 9 bases, with 15 bases of the junction left unmatched. This CDR3 comprises 16 residues. The CDR3 nucleotides read TGTGCCAGCAGGGTTAGCCCGGGACAGGGGGCGAATTTGCAGTACTTC. Translation: CASRVSPGQGANLQYF.

The gene calls are TRBV5-1 and TRBJ2-5; TRBD2 matches 10 bases. The CDR3 length is 15 residues. Germline values: CDR1 SGHRS, CDR2 YFSETQ. V lost 3 bases, J lost 3 bases, and 5 bases stayed unmatched. CDR3 DNA: TGCGCCAGCAGCTCGGCCGGGACTAGCGAAGAGACCCAGTACTTC. Encoded protein: CASSSAGTSEETQYF. Full variable domain (outside the CDR3, taken from reference TRBV5-1 and TRBJ2-5): KAGVTQTPRYLIKTRGQQVTLSCSPISGHRSVSWYQQTPGQGLQFLFEYFSETQRNKGNFPGRFSGRQFSNSRSEMNVSTLELGDSALYLCASSSAGTSEETQYFGPGTRLLVL.

CDR3 in DNA: TGTGCCAGCCTTTCCAGGGGGCAAGAGACCCAGTACTTC. Translating gives CASLSRGQETQYF. This rearrangement joins TRBV2 to TRBJ2-5, with 7 bases fitting TRBD1. The V and J ends lost 8 bases and 2 bases, in that order; junction bases with no gene match: 5. Germline CDR1 is SNHLY and CDR2 is FYNNEI. This CDR3 contains 13 residues.

The V call is TRBV9, the J call TRBJ1-3; tentative D call: TRBD1 (6 bases). The V end was cut by 1 base, the J end by 4 bases, with 12 bases between. The CDR3 is 15 residues long. Per the germline V gene, CDR1 is SGDLS and CDR2 is YYNGEE. CDR3 region: CASSVSGVGGNTIYF. The CDR3 DNA reads as TGTGCCAGCAGCGTATCAGGGGTAGGAGGAAACACCATATATTTT. The entire variable domain, with the rest obtained from reference TRBV9 and TRBJ1-3, is as follows: DSGVTQTPKHLITATGQRVTLRCSPRSGDLSVYWYQQSLDQGLQFLIQYYNGEERAKGNILERFSAQQFPDLHSELNLSSLELGDSALYFCASSVSGVGGNTIYFGEGSWLTVV.

V is TRBV7-2 and J is TRBJ1-2; 7 bases are shared with TRBD1. The J segment lost 4 bases and the V segment lost 5 bases, leaving 7 bases of the junction unmatched. Germline V gives CDR1 SGHTA, CDR2 FQGNSA. The CDR3 covers 14 residues. The CDR3 coding sequence is TGTGCCAGCAGCGCCAGCCCAGGGGGCTATGGCTACACCTTC. Protein product: CASSASPGGYGYTF.

J is TRBJ2-1 and V is TRBV7-6, with 11 nucleotides matching TRBD2. This CDR3 is built from 16 residues. J lost 6 bases, V lost 5 bases, and 9 bases had no gene match. Germline V lookup: CDR1 SGHVS, CDR2 FNYEAQ. CDR3 loop: CASSPLVAGGPNEQFF. Here the CDR3 DNA reads TGTGCCAGCAGCCCCCTTGTAGCGGGGGGGCCCAATGAGCAGTTCTTC.

This chain uses TRBV3-1 (or the pseudogene TRBV3-2) with TRBJ2-5; 8 nucleotides match TRBD1. The CDR3 is made up of 16 amino acids. The V and J ends lost 8 bases and 10 bases, in that order; junction bases with no gene match: 21. The germline V gene encodes CDR1 LGHDT and CDR2 YNNKEL (reference sequence). The CDR3: CASGPGTGLGPSGQYF. The CDR3 DNA follows: TGTGCCAGCGGTCCCGGGACAGGTTTGGGCCCAAGTGGCCAGTACTTC.

The chain combines TRBV6-2 or TRBV6-3 with TRBJ1-4; no firm D call. V was pared by 5 bases and J by 0 bases, with 10 bases between. CDR1 and CDR2 (germline): MNHEY, SVGEGT. The CDR3 sequence is 15 residues long. DNA of the CDR3: TGTGCCAGCAGTACAGACTACCCAACTAATGAAAAACTGTTTTTT. It encodes CASSTDYPTNEKLFF.

The rearrangement joins TRBV9 to TRBJ2-2; no reliable D call. The V end was cut by 4 bases, the J end by 6 bases, with 7 bases between. CDR3 size: 12 residues. Germline assignment: CDR1 SGDLS and CDR2 YYNGEE. The CDR3 DNA sequence: TGTGCCAGCAGCCTGACACCCGGGGAGCTGTTTTTT. Protein product: CASSLTPGELFF.

This sequence joins TRBV4-3 and TRBJ2-2, with D perhaps matching TRBD2 (5 bases). The CDR3 spans 15 residues. The germline CDR1 and CDR2 sequences are LGHNA and YSLEER. Deletions cut 4 bases from V and 4 bases from J, with 13 bases between. The CDR3, as DNA: TGCGCCAGCAGCCCACACAGAGGGAGCACCGGGGAGCTGTTTTTT. Translated, it gives CASSPHRGSTGELFF.

This chain uses TRBV2 with TRBJ2-4; D possibly corresponds to TRBD1 (6 bases). CDR1 SNHLY and CDR2 FYNNEI come from the germline V gene. This CDR3 has 15 amino acids. Deletions cut 4 bases from V and 3 bases from J, with 13 bases between. The CDR3 loop is CASSVRTELKNIQYF. The DNA for the CDR3 is TGTGCCAGCAGTGTCCGGACAGAGCTCAAAAACATTCAGTACTTC.

The chain combines TRBV2 with TRBJ2-3; perhaps TRBD2 as D (7 bases). This CDR3 is built from 15 residues. The ends were cut back, 5 bases at V and 4 bases at J, with 16 bases in the middle. Germline CDR1 SNHLY, CDR2 FYNNEI. CDR3 protein: CASSPGGASADTQYF. CDR3 coding DNA: TGTGCCAGCAGTCCTGGGGGGGCTTCTGCAGATACGCAGTATTTT.

The rearrangement links TRBV7-8 to TRBJ2-7; D is possibly TRBD2 (7 bases). The V end lost 5 bases, the J end lost 3 bases, and 20 bases lay between the germline ends. Germline V CDR1 and CDR2: SGHVS, FQNEAQ. This CDR3 spans 16 amino acids. The CDR3 DNA reads as TGTGCCAGCAGCCACCCAAGCGGCGGGGGCATCTACGAGCAGTACTTC. Translation gives CASSHPSGGGIYEQYF.

This clone appeared a few times. J is TRBJ2-2 and V is TRBV27; 8 bases are a match to TRBD1. This CDR3 is 18 amino acids long. The trim removed 0 bases at V and 4 bases at J, leaving 10 bases unmatched. Looked up from germline, CDR1 is MNHEY and CDR2 is SMNVEV (reference sequence). As DNA, the CDR3 is TGTGCCAGCAGTTTATCGATAGGGGACAGGACCTTCACCGGGGAGCTGTTTTTT. It yields the protein CASSLSIGDRTFTGELFF.

The rearrangement uses TRBV10-3 and TRBJ2-1; weak D call: TRBD2 (5 bases). The CDR3 is 15 amino acids. V lost 5 bases to trimming and J lost 2 bases, with 13 bases between them. Germline V lookup: CDR1 ENHRY, CDR2 SYGVKD. CDR3 residues: CAISNWTGAYNEQFF. The CDR3 bases are TGTGCCATCAGTAATTGGACCGGGGCCTACAATGAGCAGTTCTTC.

The V gene is TRBV5-1, the J gene TRBJ2-2; a weak D match, TRBD2 (7 bases). The germline V gene encodes CDR1 SGHRS and CDR2 YFSETQ. The V end lost 2 bases, the J end lost 4 bases, and 12 bases lay between the germline ends. The CDR3 spans 15 residues. The CDR3 DNA is TGCGCCAGCAGCTTTGCGGGGGCGTTCACCGGGGAGCTGTTTTTT. Translation: CASSFAGAFTGELFF.

This clone occurred many times. The gene calls are TRBV6-2 or TRBV6-3 and TRBJ2-3; 9 positions agree with TRBD2. The CDR3 sequence is 15 residues long. CDR1 is MNHEY, CDR2 SVGEGT, per germline. The V segment lost 4 bases and the J segment 0 bases; nucleotides outside the gene matches: 2. CDR3 protein: CASSLAGASTDTQYF. The DNA of the CDR3 is TGTGCCAGCAGTTTAGCGGGGGCTAGCACAGATACGCAGTATTTT.

The chain has TRBV2 and TRBJ1-1; D might be TRBD1 (5 bases). The CDR3 has 14 amino acids. V shed 6 bases and J shed 3 bases, with 14 bases lying between them. The germline V gene has CDR1 SNHLY and CDR2 FYNNEI. Written as DNA, the CDR3 is TGTGCCAGCAGAGACTCGCGGGACGACACTGAAGCTTTCTTT. It translates to CASRDSRDDTEAFF. Drawing the rest from reference TRBV2 and TRBJ1-1, the complete variable domain is EPEVTQTPSHQVTQMGQEVILRCVPISNHLYFYWYRQILGQKVEFLVSFYNNEISEKSEIFDDQFSVERPDGSNFTLKIRSTKLEDSAMYFCASRDSRDDTEAFFGQGTRLTVV.

V and J are TRBV5-5 and TRBJ2-1; D is ambiguous. With 0 bases removed from V and 5 bases from J, the gap between germline ends came to 6 bases. The CDR3 covers 13 residues. Germline V gene data show CDR1 as SGHKS and CDR2 as YYEKEE (reference sequence). CDR3 in DNA: TGTGCCAGCAGCTTGGGACTCCACAATGAGCAGTTCTTC. Translation gives CASSLGLHNEQFF.